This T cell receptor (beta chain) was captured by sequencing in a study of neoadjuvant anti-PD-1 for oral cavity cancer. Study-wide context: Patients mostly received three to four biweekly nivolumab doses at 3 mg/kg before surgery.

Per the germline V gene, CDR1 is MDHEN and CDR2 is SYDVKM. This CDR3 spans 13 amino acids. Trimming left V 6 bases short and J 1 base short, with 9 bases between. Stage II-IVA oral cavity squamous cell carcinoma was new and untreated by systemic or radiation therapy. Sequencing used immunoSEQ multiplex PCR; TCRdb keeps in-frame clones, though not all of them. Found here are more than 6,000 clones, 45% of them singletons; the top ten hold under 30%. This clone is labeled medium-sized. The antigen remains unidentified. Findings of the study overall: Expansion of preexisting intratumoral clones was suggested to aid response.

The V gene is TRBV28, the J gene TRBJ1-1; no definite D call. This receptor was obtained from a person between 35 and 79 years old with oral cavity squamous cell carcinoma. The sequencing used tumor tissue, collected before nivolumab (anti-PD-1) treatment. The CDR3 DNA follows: TGTGCCAGCAGCCGACACACGAACACTGAAGCTTTCTTT. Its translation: CASSRHTNTEAFF.